This TCR beta chain was sequenced during a study of PD-L1 blockade in urothelial cancer. The germline V gene encodes CDR1 SGHRS and CDR2 YFSETQ. Trimming cost V 3 bases and J 3 bases, with 18 bases left between them. The CDR3 spans 16 residues. Libraries were prepared by immunoSEQ multiplex PCR; TCRdb keeps only in-frame clonotypes and omits some of them. The top ten clones hold more than 0.85% of a sample with 75,000 to 95,000 clones, 80% to 95% of them seen once. Time point described: peripheral blood 6 weeks after treatment start. The specimen was PBMCs, collected around atezolizumab (anti-PD-L1) treatment. This sequence was found in a woman aged 80 or over with urothelial cancer. This rearrangement joins TRBV5-1 to TRBJ2-5; TRBD1 is a possible D gene (6 bases). The CDR3 loop is CASSSTGMPTKETQYF. CDR3 in DNA: TGCGCCAGCAGCTCAACAGGGATGCCGACAAAAGAGACCCAGTACTTC.